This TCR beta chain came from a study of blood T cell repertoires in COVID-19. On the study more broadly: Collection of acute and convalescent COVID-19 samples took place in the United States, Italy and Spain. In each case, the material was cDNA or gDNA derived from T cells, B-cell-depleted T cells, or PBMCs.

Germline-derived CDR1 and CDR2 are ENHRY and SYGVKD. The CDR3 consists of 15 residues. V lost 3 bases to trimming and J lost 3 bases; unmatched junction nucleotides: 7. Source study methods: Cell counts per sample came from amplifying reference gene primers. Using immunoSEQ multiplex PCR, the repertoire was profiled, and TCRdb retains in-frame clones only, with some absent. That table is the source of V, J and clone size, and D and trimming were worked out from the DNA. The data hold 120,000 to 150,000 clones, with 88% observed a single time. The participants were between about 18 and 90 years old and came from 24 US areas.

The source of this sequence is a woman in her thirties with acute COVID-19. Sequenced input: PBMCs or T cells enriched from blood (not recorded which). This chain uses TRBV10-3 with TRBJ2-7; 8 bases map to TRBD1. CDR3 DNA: TGTGCCATCAGTGATAGTGGACAGGGCATCTACGAGCAGTACTTC. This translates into CAISDSGQGIYEQYF.